These 13 T cell receptor beta chains came from one sample sequenced in a study of blood T cell dynamics during melanoma immunotherapy. This sample's time point: week 3, after first cycle of checkpoint inhibitor. Method: immunoSEQ multiplex PCR; TCRdb's copy keeps in-frame clones and lacks some. The sample lists roughly 29,000 clones; over 70% were seen once. The sample here was blood, taken from a patient treated with checkpoint blockade. Every receptor here comes from a human donor with melanoma.

The V call is TRBV5-1, the J call TRBJ2-6; 7 positions agree with TRBD1. The V gene end was trimmed by 3 bases and the J gene end by 3 bases; junction bases not matched to a gene: 9. The CDR3 length is 17 residues. Looked up from germline, CDR1 is SGHRS and CDR2 is YFSETQ. This chain's CDR3 is CASSSTVGGGGANVLTF. CDR3 coding DNA: TGCGCCAGCAGCTCGACCGTAGGGGGCGGTGGGGCCAACGTCCTGACTTTC. Together with reference TRBV5-1 and TRBJ2-6, the CDR3 gives the full variable domain: KAGVTQTPRYLIKTRGQQVTLSCSPISGHRSVSWYQQTPGQGLQFLFEYFSETQRNKGNFPGRFSGRQFSNSRSEMNVSTLELGDSALYLCASSSTVGGGGANVLTFGAGSRLTVL.

V gene TRBV7-6 combines with J gene TRBJ2-3; tentatively, D is TRBD1 or TRBD2 (5 bases each). This CDR3 has 15 amino acids. The germline V gene has CDR1 SGHVS and CDR2 FNYEAQ. Trimming pared 3 bases from V and 4 bases from J, leaving 14 bases between. DNA of the CDR3: TGTGCCAGCAGCTTTTCAGGGAGAGGCCCAGATACGCAGTATTTT. Encoded protein: CASSFSGRGPDTQYF.

This clone was detected once. Written as DNA, the CDR3 is TGCGCCAGCAGCTTGGGTAGCGGCTTCCAAGAGACCCAGTACTTC. It is translated as CASSLGSGFQETQYF. V and J are TRBV5-1 and TRBJ2-5, with D possibly TRBD2 on 6 matching bases. Trimming pared 0 bases from V and 1 base from J, leaving 10 bases between. The V gene's germline CDR1 is SGHRS and CDR2 YFSETQ. The CDR3 consists of 15 residues.

The rearrangement links TRBV5-1 to TRBJ2-6; no reliable D call. The V and J ends lost 1 base and 2 bases respectively, with 1 base between them. The CDR3 is 13 residues long. CDR1 SGHRS and CDR2 YFSETQ come from the germline V gene. The CDR3 here is CASSLTGANVLTF. CDR3 nucleotide sequence: TGCGCCAGCAGCTTGACTGGGGCCAACGTCCTGACTTTC.

The gene calls are TRBV19 and TRBJ2-2; tentative D call: TRBD1 (6 bases). The CDR3 is made up of 14 amino acids. Germline V CDR1 and CDR2: LNHDA, SQIVND (reference sequence). Trimming removed 3 bases from V and 7 bases from J, with 12 bases in between. The CDR3 sequence is CASSMRGGGGELFF. The DNA for the CDR3 is TGTGCCAGTAGTATGAGAGGGGGTGGCGGGGAGCTGTTTTTT.

This clone was observed a handful of times. The J gene is TRBJ2-7, the V gene TRBV27, with 11 bases identical to TRBD1. Trimming removed 3 bases from V and 6 bases from J; junction bases left unmatched: 7. The CDR3 is 15 amino acids. Germline CDR1 reads MNHEY; CDR2 reads SMNVEV (reference sequence). CDR3 in amino acids: CASSLRPGQGVEQYF. As DNA, the CDR3 is TGTGCCAGCAGTTTGCGACCGGGACAGGGGGTCGAGCAGTACTTC.

This rearrangement joins TRBV6-5 to TRBJ2-1; 8 positions agree with TRBD2. The germline CDR1 and CDR2 sequences are MNHEY and SVGAGI. The CDR3 extends over 15 amino acids. Losses at the gene ends were 0 bases for V and 9 bases for J; bases not matched to a gene: 7. The CDR3 protein is CASSYSTGGTSEQFF. CDR3 in DNA: TGTGCCAGCAGTTACTCTACGGGAGGGACTTCTGAGCAGTTCTTC.

The chain is built from TRBV7-8 and TRBJ1-1; D is uncertain. Germline lookup yields CDR1 SGHVS and CDR2 FQNEAQ. The CDR3 runs 12 residues. The ends were cut back, 1 base at V and 10 bases at J, with 10 bases in the middle. The CDR3 bases are TGTGCCAGCAGCTTAGGCCGCGACGGAGCTTTCTTT. Translating gives CASSLGRDGAFF.

About this clone itself: Other DNA sequences in the sample encode the same CDR3. The chain employs TRBV19 and TRBJ1-5; D uncertain. V lost 2 bases and J 5 bases, leaving 4 bases between the germline ends. This CDR3 comprises 12 residues. In germline, CDR1 is LNHDA, CDR2 SQIVND (reference sequence). The DNA for the CDR3 is TGTGCCAGTAGTATACGGGATCAGCCCCAGCATTTT. Protein: CASSIRDQPQHF.

This sequence joins TRBV9 and TRBJ1-2; 8 bases are shared with TRBD1. With V trimmed by 0 bases and J by 4 bases, 2 bases remained unmatched. Germline-derived CDR1 and CDR2 are SGDLS and YYNGEE. The CDR3 sequence is 14 residues long. The CDR3 loop reads CASSVGQGAYGYTF. The CDR3 region has the DNA TGTGCCAGCAGCGTAGGTCAGGGGGCCTATGGCTACACCTTC.

The rearrangement joins TRBV21-1 to TRBJ1-5; the table calls TRBD1, which could not be checked here. TRBV21-1 is termed a pseudogene. The CDR3 spans 14 residues. CDR3 DNA: TGTGCCAGACCAATCGACAGATTCGATCAGCCCCAGCATTTT. Its translation is CARPIDRFDQPQHF.

The chain is built from TRBV5-6 and TRBJ1-1; perhaps TRBD1 as D (5 bases). The CDR3 is made up of 15 amino acids. Trimming shortened V by 5 bases and J by 5 bases, and 19 bases separated the two germline ends. Germline V gene data show CDR1 as SGHDT and CDR2 as YYEEEE. The CDR3 sequence is CASRQGIRGNTEAFF. CDR3 nucleotides: TGTGCCAGCAGACAAGGGATACGGGGGAATACTGAAGCTTTCTTT.

The gene calls are TRBV7-9 and TRBJ1-1; 9 bases line up with TRBD1. There are 14 residues in the CDR3. The V segment lost 5 bases and the J segment 3 bases; nucleotides outside the gene matches: 4. Germline V lookup: CDR1 SEHNR, CDR2 FQNEAQ (reference sequence). The CDR3 DNA is TGTGCCAGCAGCCCGGGACAGGGAGACACTGAAGCTTTCTTT. Translated: CASSPGQGDTEAFF.